This T cell receptor beta chain was sequenced during a study of shared clonotypes between healthy human individuals. With regard to this clone: Its specificity is not known.

Study conclusions and caveats: Shared clonotypes: roughly 4.5% naive CD4, about 3.3% naive CD8, 2.3% memory CD4, 0.4% memory CD8.

Produced via immunoSEQ multiplex PCR; TCRdb's table is partial and in-frame only. This table has about 2.4 million clones, more than 85% appearing once. The source material was naive CD4+ T cells from PBMCs. The subset denotes: CD45RA+ positively selected. The receptor was isolated from a man younger than 35 in good health. Some clones in this sample may be carry-over from other donors' samples.

The CDR3 here is CASSQSGANVLTF. CDR3 nucleotides: TGTGCCAGCAGTCAGTCAGGGGCCAACGTCCTGACTTTC. The rearrangement uses TRBV6-5 and TRBJ2-6; no firm D call. The CDR3 covers 13 residues. The V gene's germline CDR1 is MNHEY and CDR2 SVGAGI. V was cut by 5 bases and J by 4 bases, with 6 bases left in between.